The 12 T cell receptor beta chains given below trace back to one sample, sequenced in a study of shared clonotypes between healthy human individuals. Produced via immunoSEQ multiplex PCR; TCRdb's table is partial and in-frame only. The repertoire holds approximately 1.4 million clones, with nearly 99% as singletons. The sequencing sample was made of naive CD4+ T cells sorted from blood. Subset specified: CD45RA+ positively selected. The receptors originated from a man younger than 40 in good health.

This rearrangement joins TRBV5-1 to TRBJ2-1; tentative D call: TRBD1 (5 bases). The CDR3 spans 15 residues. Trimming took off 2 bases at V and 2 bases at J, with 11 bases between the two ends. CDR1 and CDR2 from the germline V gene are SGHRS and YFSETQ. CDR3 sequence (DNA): TGCGCCAGCAGCTTCGGACAAATAACCTACAATGAGCAGTTCTTC. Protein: CASSFGQITYNEQFF.

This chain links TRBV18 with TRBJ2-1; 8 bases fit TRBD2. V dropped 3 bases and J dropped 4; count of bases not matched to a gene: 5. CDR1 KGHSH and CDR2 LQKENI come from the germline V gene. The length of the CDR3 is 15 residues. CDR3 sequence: CASSPLVAGYNEQFF. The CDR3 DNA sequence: TGTGCCAGCTCACCTTTGGTAGCGGGATACAATGAGCAGTTCTTC.

The CDR3 loop reads CASSESGRVDEQYF. For the CDR3, the DNA is TGCGCCAGCAGTGAGTCGGGCAGGGTCGATGAGCAGTACTTC. The rearrangement joins TRBV10-2 to TRBJ2-7; D is possibly TRBD1 (5 bases). The CDR3 has 14 residues. V dropped 0 bases and J dropped 7 bases, with 13 bases sitting between them. Germline V gives CDR1 WSHSY, CDR2 SAAADI.

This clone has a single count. CDR3 in amino acids: CAISVEDRGYEQYF. CDR3 bases: TGTGCCATCAGTGTTGAGGACAGGGGCTACGAGCAGTACTTC. V gene TRBV10-3 combines with J gene TRBJ2-7; 9 bases fit TRBD1. CDR1 and CDR2 (germline): ENHRY, SYGVKD. The CDR3 is 14 residues long. V dropped 4 bases and J dropped 3; count of bases not matched to a gene: 4.

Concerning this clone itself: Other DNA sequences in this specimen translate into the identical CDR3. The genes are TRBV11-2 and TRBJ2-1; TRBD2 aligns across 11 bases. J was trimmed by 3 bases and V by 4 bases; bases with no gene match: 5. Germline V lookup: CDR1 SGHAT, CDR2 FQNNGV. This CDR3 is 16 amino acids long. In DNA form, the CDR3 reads TGTGCCAGCAGCTCCCGACTAGCGGGAAGCTACAATGAGCAGTTCTTC. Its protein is CASSSRLAGSYNEQFF.

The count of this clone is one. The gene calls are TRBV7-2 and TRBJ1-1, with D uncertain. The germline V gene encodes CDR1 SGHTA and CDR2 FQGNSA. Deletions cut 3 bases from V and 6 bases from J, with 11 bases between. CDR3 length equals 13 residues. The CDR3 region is CASSFLQLSEAFF. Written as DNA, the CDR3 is TGTGCCAGCAGCTTTTTACAACTCTCTGAAGCTTTCTTT.

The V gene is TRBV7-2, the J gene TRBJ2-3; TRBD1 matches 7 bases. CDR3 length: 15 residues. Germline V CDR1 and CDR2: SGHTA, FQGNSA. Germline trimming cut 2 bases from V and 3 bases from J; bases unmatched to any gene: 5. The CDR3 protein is CASSLRGRRTDTQYF. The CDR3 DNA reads TGTGCCAGCAGCTTAAGGGGGCGCCGGACAGATACGCAGTATTTT.

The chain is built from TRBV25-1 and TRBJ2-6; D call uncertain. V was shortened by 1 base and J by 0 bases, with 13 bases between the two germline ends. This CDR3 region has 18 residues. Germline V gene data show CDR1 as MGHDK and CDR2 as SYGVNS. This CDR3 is CASSESSVTLSGANVLTF. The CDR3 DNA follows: TGTGCCAGCAGTGAATCCAGCGTAACACTCTCTGGGGCCAACGTCCTGACTTTC.

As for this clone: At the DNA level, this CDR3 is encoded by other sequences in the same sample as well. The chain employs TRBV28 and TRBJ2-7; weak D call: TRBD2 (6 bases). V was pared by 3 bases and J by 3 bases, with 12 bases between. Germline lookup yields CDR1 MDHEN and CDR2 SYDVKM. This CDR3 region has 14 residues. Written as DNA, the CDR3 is TGTGCCAGCAGTTTTAGCGGTTCGAGCTACGAGCAGTACTTC. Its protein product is CASSFSGSSYEQYF.

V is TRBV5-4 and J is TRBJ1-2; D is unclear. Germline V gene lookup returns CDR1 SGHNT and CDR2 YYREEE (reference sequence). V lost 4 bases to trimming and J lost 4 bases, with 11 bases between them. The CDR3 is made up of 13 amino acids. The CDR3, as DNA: TGTGCCAGCAGCGCCCAGGTTGTCTATGGCTACACCTTC. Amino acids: CASSAQVVYGYTF.

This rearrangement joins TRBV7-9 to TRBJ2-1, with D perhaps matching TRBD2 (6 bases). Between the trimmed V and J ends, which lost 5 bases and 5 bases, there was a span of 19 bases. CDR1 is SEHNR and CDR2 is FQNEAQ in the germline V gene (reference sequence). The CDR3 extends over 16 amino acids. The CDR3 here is CASSPPLFKRDNEQFF. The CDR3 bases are TGTGCCAGCAGCCCCCCCTTGTTCAAGCGGGACAATGAGCAGTTCTTC.

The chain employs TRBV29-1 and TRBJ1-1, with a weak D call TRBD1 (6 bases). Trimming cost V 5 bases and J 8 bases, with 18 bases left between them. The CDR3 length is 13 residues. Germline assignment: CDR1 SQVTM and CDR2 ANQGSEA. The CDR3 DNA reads TGCAGCGTTTTACCTCTTATGACAGGAGAAGCTTTCTTT. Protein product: CSVLPLMTGEAFF.